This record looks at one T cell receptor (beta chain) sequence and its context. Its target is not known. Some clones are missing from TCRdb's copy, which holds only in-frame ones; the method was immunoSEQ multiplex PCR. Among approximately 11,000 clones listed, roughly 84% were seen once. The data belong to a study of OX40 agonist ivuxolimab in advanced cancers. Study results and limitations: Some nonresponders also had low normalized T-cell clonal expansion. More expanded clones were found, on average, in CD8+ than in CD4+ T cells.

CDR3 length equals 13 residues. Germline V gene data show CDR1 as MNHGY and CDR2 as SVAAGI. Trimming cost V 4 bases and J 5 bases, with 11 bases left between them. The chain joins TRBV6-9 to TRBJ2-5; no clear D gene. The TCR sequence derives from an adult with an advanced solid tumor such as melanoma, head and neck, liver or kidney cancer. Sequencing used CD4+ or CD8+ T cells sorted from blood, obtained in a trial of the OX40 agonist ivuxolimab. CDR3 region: CASSSLGWETQYF. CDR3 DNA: TGTGCCAGCAGTTCGTTGGGGTGGGAGACCCAGTACTTC.